The clone carrying this TCR beta chain appeared once. These data are taken from a study of OX40 agonist ivuxolimab in advanced cancers. Study in general: Patients assigned to dose escalation were diagnosed with hepatocellular carcinoma, melanoma, renal cell or head and neck cancer. From roughly 20 to 90 years was the age range, with a mean of roughly 59 years, and over 70% were male.

The CDR3 extends over 13 amino acids. V dropped 2 bases and J dropped 3 bases, with 5 bases sitting between them. Looked up from germline, CDR1 is MNHNY and CDR2 is SVGAGI (reference sequence). This table comes from immunoSEQ multiplex PCR, and its TCRdb copy is limited to in-frame clones, with some not included. The sample carries approximately 66,000 clones, 85% recorded once. This TCR came from an adult with an advanced solid tumor such as melanoma, head and neck, liver or kidney cancer. The chain is built from TRBV6-6 and TRBJ1-5; the D is unclear. The sample in question was CD4+ or CD8+ T cells sorted from blood, obtained in a trial of the OX40 agonist ivuxolimab. The CDR3 coding sequence is TGTGCCAGCAGTTACAGCTACAATCAGCCCCAGCATTTT. It is translated as CASSYSYNQPQHF.